These 14 T cell receptor beta chains share one sample of origin, sequenced in a study of a mutant IDH1 vaccine in newly diagnosed glioma. Assay used: immunoSEQ multiplex PCR; TCRdb lists only in-frame clones, some missing. The table records roughly 99,000 clones, 70% to 90% of them present only once. Time point meaning: baseline, week 1 (first vaccination visit). Treatment given: pre-vaccination baseline after standard-of-care therapy. This specimen was PBMCs, taken from a glioma patient treated with radiotherapy, temozolomide or both. These receptors all stem from a woman aged 50 to 65 with glioma.

This clone occurred once. The V gene is TRBV5-1, the J gene TRBJ1-2; D remains ambiguous. V lost 0 bases, J lost 6 bases, and 6 bases lay in between. CDR3 length equals 12 residues. Per the germline V gene, CDR1 is SGHRS and CDR2 is YFSETQ. This CDR3 is CASSLEGNGYTF. In DNA, the CDR3 is TGCGCCAGCAGCTTGGAAGGTAATGGCTACACCTTC. The variable domain in full, with the rest retrieved from reference TRBV5-1 and TRBJ1-2, is KAGVTQTPRYLIKTRGQQVTLSCSPISGHRSVSWYQQTPGQGLQFLFEYFSETQRNKGNFPGRFSGRQFSNSRSEMNVSTLELGDSALYLCASSLEGNGYTFGSGTRLTVV.

Only one count was recorded for this clone. The genes are TRBV6-6 and TRBJ1-1; TRBD1 is a possible D gene (6 bases). The CDR3 is 15 residues long. The V end lost 6 bases, the J end lost 4 bases, and 18 bases lay between the germline ends. CDR1 MNHNY and CDR2 SVGAGI come from the germline V gene (reference sequence). CDR3 nucleotides: TGTGCCAGCAGCTTACAGGGACGGGTTATCACTGAAGCTTTCTTT. Amino acid sequence: CASSLQGRVITEAFF.

This CDR3 is CAGQQRAFTGELFF. In nucleotides, the CDR3 is TGTGCCGGCCAGCAAAGGGCGTTCACCGGGGAGCTGTTTTTT. The chain joins TRBV28 to TRBJ2-2; D remains ambiguous. Trimming shortened V by 11 bases and J by 4 bases, and 17 bases separated the two germline ends. Germline CDR1 MDHEN, CDR2 SYDVKM. The CDR3 covers 14 residues.

J is TRBJ2-1 and V is TRBV28; TRBD1 might be the D (5 bases). The V end was cut by 1 base, the J end by 5 bases, with 15 bases between. The CDR3 covers 16 residues. Germline V gives CDR1 MDHEN, CDR2 SYDVKM. The CDR3 sequence: CASSLFAGRVDNEQFF. CDR3 DNA sequence: TGTGCCAGCAGTTTATTTGCCGGCAGGGTGGACAATGAGCAGTTCTTC.

The chain joins TRBV5-1 to TRBJ1-1; the D gene is possibly TRBD1 (5 bases). Looked up from germline, CDR1 is SGHRS and CDR2 is YFSETQ. The V end was cut by 0 bases, the J end by 1 base, with 7 bases between. The CDR3 runs to 14 residues. CDR3 protein: CASSLEGTNTEAFF. The CDR3 DNA sequence: TGCGCCAGCAGCTTGGAGGGGACGAACACTGAAGCTTTCTTT.

The sample holds one count of this clone. The V and J genes are TRBV27 and TRBJ1-4; maybe TRBD1 (6 bases). Germline-derived CDR1 and CDR2 are MNHEY and SMNVEV (reference sequence). This CDR3 region has 14 residues. Trimming left V 5 bases short and J 7 bases short, with 14 bases between. The CDR3 DNA is TGTGCCAGCAGTACCCAGGGGAAGGGTGAAAAACTGTTTTTT. Protein: CASSTQGKGEKLFF.

The rearrangement links TRBV19 to TRBJ2-7, with 9 nucleotides matching TRBD1. This CDR3 region has 14 residues. With 5 bases clipped from V and 3 bases from J, the junction kept 5 bases outside the gene matches. Germline CDR1 reads LNHDA; CDR2 reads SQIVND (reference sequence). The CDR3 sequence: CASSPWTGDYEQYF. The CDR3, as DNA: TGTGCCAGTAGTCCTTGGACAGGGGACTACGAGCAGTACTTC.

The rearrangement joins TRBV19 to TRBJ2-7, with TRBD1 matching 8 bases. Germline CDR1 reads LNHDA; CDR2 reads SQIVND (reference sequence). The CDR3 is 14 amino acids. V was pared by 4 bases and J by 3 bases, with 5 bases of the junction left unmatched. The CDR3 spells CASSRGQAFYEQYF. The CDR3 region has the DNA TGTGCCAGTAGTAGGGGACAGGCCTTCTACGAGCAGTACTTC.

V and J are TRBV7-8 and TRBJ1-5, with D hard to call. CDR1 SGHVS and CDR2 FQNEAQ come from the germline V gene. The CDR3 has 18 amino acids. V lost 1 base and J lost 0, with 16 bases in between. The CDR3 region has the DNA TGTGCCAGCAGCTTAGTTGCGCAGGACCCATATAGCAATCAGCCCCAGCATTTT. Amino acid sequence: CASSLVAQDPYSNQPQHF.

This clone was recorded only once. V and J are TRBV5-6 and TRBJ2-7; D is ambiguous. Trimming cost V 2 bases and J 4 bases, with 4 bases left between them. From germline, CDR1 is SGHDT and CDR2 YYEEEE. CDR3 length: 11 amino acids. CDR3 in amino acids: CASSLAYEQYF. The CDR3 DNA reads as TGTGCCAGCAGCTTAGCGTACGAGCAGTACTTC.

V gene TRBV6-6 combines with J gene TRBJ2-7, with 10 bases that match TRBD1. V lost 9 bases, J lost 5 bases, and 4 bases stayed unmatched. The length of the CDR3 is 12 residues. Germline V gene lookup returns CDR1 MNHNY and CDR2 SVGAGI (reference sequence). The CDR3 protein is CASTGTGDEQYF. The CDR3 bases are TGTGCCAGTACCGGGACAGGGGACGAGCAGTACTTC.

The sample holds a few counts of this clone. The CDR3 loop is CASSYSAPANNQPQHF. As DNA, the CDR3 is TGTGCCAGCAGTTACTCGGCCCCGGCTAACAATCAGCCCCAGCATTTT. The gene calls are TRBV6-5 and TRBJ1-5; no clear D gene. Trimming removed 0 bases from V and 3 bases from J, with 12 bases in between. The V gene's germline CDR1 is MNHEY and CDR2 SVGAGI. The CDR3 is 16 amino acids.

The CDR3 DNA is TGCGCCAGCAGCTTGGGGGGACTAGCGGGTGCCGAGCAGTACTTC. This codes for CASSLGGLAGAEQYF. The rearrangement links TRBV5-1 to TRBJ2-7; 12 bases agree with TRBD2. V shed 0 bases and J 6 bases; nucleotides not matched to a gene: 4. The germline V gene has CDR1 SGHRS and CDR2 YFSETQ. The CDR3 is 15 amino acids.

The gene calls are TRBV7-2 and TRBJ2-3, with 7 bases that match TRBD2. The ends lost 2 bases at V and 4 bases at J; junction bases unmatched: 3. Germline CDR1 reads SGHTA; CDR2 reads FQGNSA. This CDR3 has 14 amino acids. CDR3 sequence reads: CASSLSGASDTQYF. CDR3 nucleotides: TGTGCCAGCAGCTTAAGCGGGGCCTCAGATACGCAGTATTTT.